These T cell receptor beta chains were read from a single sample in a study of technical replicates of blood from a handful of donors. The table came from immunoSEQ multiplex PCR; TCRdb's copy has only in-frame clones and leaves some out. This table has 79,000 or so clones, around 96% appearing once. Sequenced: T cells isolated from PBMCs. The receptors here all came from a human donor in good health. CDR3s include the opening cysteine and the closing phenylalanine or tryptophan. The order of the fields is clone size, D gene, J gene, V gene, CDR3 protein, CDR3 DNA. D genes are given only for firm matches. Size is stated for part of the rows, as once, few or many counts, or as a class when the clone is expanded.

.,.,TRBJ2-3,TRBV29-1,CSVVATTQYF,TGCAGCGTTGTAGCGACTACGCAGTATTTT
.,TRBD1,TRBJ1-1,TRBV19,CASRAGGYTEAFF,TGTGCCAGTAGGGCAGGGGGATACACTGAAGCTTTCTTT
.,.,TRBJ1-5,TRBV19,CASSIEIQPQHF,TGTGCCAGTAGTATCGAGATTCAGCCCCAGCATTTT
.,.,TRBJ1-5,TRBV6-5,CASSYSTDQPQHF,TGTGCCAGCAGTTACTCGACAGATCAGCCCCAGCATTTT
.,.,TRBJ2-1,TRBV2,CASQKTRNEQFF,TGTGCCAGCCAGAAGACTCGTAATGAGCAGTTCTTC
.,.,TRBJ2-7,TRBV9,CASSVGHRDEQYF,TGTGCCAGCAGCGTAGGCCACAGGGACGAGCAGTACTTC
.,.,TRBJ1-2,TRBV27,CASSLSGSYGYTF,TGTGCCAGCAGTTTATCAGGGAGCTATGGCTACACCTTC
once,.,TRBJ1-5,TRBV6-5,CASSYLGPGIDQPQHF,TGTGCCAGCAGTTACCTTGGGCCAGGGATTGATCAGCCCCAGCATTTT
.,TRBD1,TRBJ2-7,TRBV2,CASRGTGGYEQYF,TGTGCCAGCAGGGGGACAGGGGGCTACGAGCAGTACTTC
.,TRBD1,TRBJ2-5,TRBV11-2,CASSQRQGRRETQYF,TGTGCCAGCAGCCAGAGACAGGGGCGGAGGGAGACCCAGTACTTC
.,TRBD1,TRBJ1-2,TRBV2,CASSGGQGYGYTF,TGTGCCAGCAGTGGTGGACAGGGCTATGGCTACACCTTC
.,TRBD1,TRBJ2-6,TRBV27,CASRETGVNSGANVLTF,TGTGCCAGCAGAGAGACAGGGGTTAACTCTGGGGCCAACGTCCTGACTTTC
once,TRBD1,TRBJ1-1,TRBV7-3,CASSLGTGTEAFF,TGTGCCAGCAGCTTAGGGACAGGTACTGAAGCTTTCTTT
.,.,TRBJ2-7,TRBV9,CASSVEGPPYEQYF,TGTGCCAGCAGCGTAGAGGGGCCCCCCTACGAGCAGTACTTC
once,.,TRBJ1-2,TRBV6-6,CASRNGGAQYGYTF,TGTGCCAGCAGAAACGGGGGGGCTCAGTATGGCTACACCTTC
.,.,TRBJ2-2,TRBV7-6,CASSPEANTGELFF,TGTGCCAGCAGTCCTGAGGCGAACACCGGGGAGCTGTTTTTT
.,.,TRBJ1-3,TRBV18,CASSLHAVSGNTIYF,TGTGCCAGCTCACTACATGCGGTCTCTGGAAACACCATATATTTT
.,TRBD2,TRBJ2-7,TRBV5-4,CASSFSGASYEQYF,TGTGCCAGCAGCTTTAGCGGGGCCTCCTACGAGCAGTACTTC
.,.,TRBJ2-6,TRBV10-3,CAISPSGQGANVLTF,TGTGCCATCAGCCCCTCAGGGCAAGGGGCCAACGTCCTGACTTTC
.,.,TRBJ2-3,TRBV7-3,CASSFLAASTDTQYF,TGTGCCAGCAGCTTTCTCGCGGCCAGCACAGATACGCAGTATTTT
.,.,TRBJ1-2,TRBV7-9,CASTLGGIGYTF,TGTGCCAGCACTCTGGGGGGGATTGGCTACACCTTC
.,.,TRBJ1-2,TRBV4-3,CASSQTGANYGYTF,TGCGCCAGCAGCCAGACAGGAGCTAACTATGGCTACACCTTC
.,.,TRBJ2-2,TRBV7-3,CASSLEGANTGELFF,TGTGCCAGCAGCTTAGAGGGGGCGAACACCGGGGAGCTGTTTTTT
.,TRBD1,TRBJ2-1,TRBV19,CASGTGARNEQFF,TGTGCCAGTGGGACAGGGGCTCGCAATGAGCAGTTCTTC
.,TRBD2,TRBJ2-7,TRBV10-2,CASSPGDYYEQYF,TGCGCCAGCAGCCCCGGGGACTACTACGAGCAGTACTTC
.,.,TRBJ1-1,TRBV2,CASTKTENTEAFF,TGTGCCAGCACCAAGACAGAGAACACTGAAGCTTTCTTT
.,TRBD2,TRBJ2-1,TRBV7-3,CASSPGTSGGREQFF,TGTGCCAGCAGCCCCGGGACTAGCGGGGGGCGGGAGCAGTTCTTC
.,TRBD2,TRBJ2-7,TRBV5-6,CASSLRREGPKMYF,TGTGCCAGCAGCTTAAGGCGGGAGGGCCCCAAAATGTACTTC
.,TRBD2,TRBJ2-3,TRBV4-2,CASSQDSWAVGGEDTDTQYF,TGTGCCAGCAGCCAAGATTCCTGGGCAGTGGGAGGGGAGGACACAGATACGCAGTATTTT
.,.,TRBJ1-1,TRBV21-1,CASSGRTGGGTEAFF,TGTGCCAGCAGCGGGCGGACAGGGGGCGGGACTGAAGCTTTCTTT
.,TRBD1,TRBJ1-2,TRBV6-1,CASSGFNRDSYGYTF,TGTGCCAGCAGTGGATTTAACCGGGACAGCTATGGCTACACCTTC
.,.,TRBJ2-5,TRBV27,CASSLSLQETQYF,TGTGCCAGCAGTTTATCTCTGCAAGAGACCCAGTACTTC
.,TRBD1,TRBJ2-7,TRBV4-3,CASSLYRDRSYEQYF,TGCGCCAGCAGCCTCTACCGGGACAGATCCTACGAGCAGTACTTC
.,TRBD2,TRBJ2-1,TRBV27,CASSLGGRGYNEQFF,TGTGCCAGCAGTTTAGGCGGGAGGGGTTACAATGAGCAGTTCTTC
.,.,TRBJ2-1,TRBV5-1,CASSFSVNNEQFF,TGCGCCAGCAGCTTCTCAGTTAACAATGAGCAGTTCTTC
.,.,TRBJ2-7,TRBV10-2,CATTVGPYEQYF,TGCGCCACCACCGTCGGTCCCTACGAGCAGTACTTC
.,.,TRBJ2-5,TRBV2,CARIPPGLFGTQYF,TGTGCCAGAATACCCCCAGGGCTCTTTGGGACCCAGTACTTC
.,TRBD2,TRBJ2-3,TRBV9,CASSVASSGSSTDTQYF,TGTGCCAGCAGCGTAGCTTCTAGCGGGTCTAGCACAGATACGCAGTATTTT
.,TRBD1,TRBJ1-1,TRBV29-1,CSVHRGDTEAFF,TGCAGCGTCCACAGGGGTGACACTGAAGCTTTCTTT
once,.,TRBJ2-4,TRBV29-1,CSAEGEEAKNIQYF,TGCAGCGCCGAGGGGGAAGAGGCCAAAAACATTCAGTACTTC
.,TRBD2,TRBJ2-1,TRBV27,CASSPLAGGGNEQFF,TGTGCCAGCAGTCCCCTAGCGGGAGGGGGGAATGAGCAGTTCTTC
.,TRBD1,TRBJ2-7,TRBV5-4,CASSPGTGNYEQYF,TGTGCCAGCAGCCCGGGGACAGGGAACTACGAGCAGTACTTC
.,.,TRBJ1-2,TRBV6-5,CASRLGAYGYTF,TGTGCCAGCAGATTAGGGGCGTATGGCTACACCTTC
.,TRBD2,TRBJ2-3,TRBV11-1,CASSFNLAVTDTQYF,TGTGCCAGCAGCTTTAATCTAGCGGTCACAGATACGCAGTATTTT
few,.,TRBJ2-2,TRBV28,CASSLGVLWGENTGELFF,TGTGCCAGCAGTTTGGGGGTCCTTTGGGGGGAGAACACCGGGGAGCTGTTTTTT